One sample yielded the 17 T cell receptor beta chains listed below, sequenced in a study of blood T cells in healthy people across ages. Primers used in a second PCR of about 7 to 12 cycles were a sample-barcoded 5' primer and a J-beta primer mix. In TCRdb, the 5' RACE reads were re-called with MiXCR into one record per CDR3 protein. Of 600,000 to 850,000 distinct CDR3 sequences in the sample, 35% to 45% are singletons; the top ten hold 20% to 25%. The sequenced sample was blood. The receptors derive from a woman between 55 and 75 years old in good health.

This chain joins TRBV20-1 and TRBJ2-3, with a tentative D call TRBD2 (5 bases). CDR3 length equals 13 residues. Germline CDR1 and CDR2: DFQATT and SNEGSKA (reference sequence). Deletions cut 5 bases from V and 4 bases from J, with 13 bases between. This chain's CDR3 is CSAGTSQADTQYF. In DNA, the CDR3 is TGCAGTGCTGGCACTAGTCAGGCAGATACGCAGTATTTT.

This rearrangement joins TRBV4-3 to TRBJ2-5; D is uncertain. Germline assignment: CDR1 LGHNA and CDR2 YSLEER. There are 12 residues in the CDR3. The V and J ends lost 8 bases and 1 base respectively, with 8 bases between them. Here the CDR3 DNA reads TGCGCCAGCGCCGGGCTCCAAGAGACCCAGTACTTC. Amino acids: CASAGLQETQYF.

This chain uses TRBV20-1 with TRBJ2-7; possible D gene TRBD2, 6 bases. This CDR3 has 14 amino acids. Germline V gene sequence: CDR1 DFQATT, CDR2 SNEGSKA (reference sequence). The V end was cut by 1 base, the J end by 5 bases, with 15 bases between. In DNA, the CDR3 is TGCAGTGCTAGAGTGGGCGGGATGTTGAACGAGCAGTACTTC. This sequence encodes CSARVGGMLNEQYF.

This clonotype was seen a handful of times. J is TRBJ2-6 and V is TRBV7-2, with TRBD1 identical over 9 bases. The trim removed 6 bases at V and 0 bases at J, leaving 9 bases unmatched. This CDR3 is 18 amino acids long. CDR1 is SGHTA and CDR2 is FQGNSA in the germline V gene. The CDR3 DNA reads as TGTGCCAGCAGGAAACGGACAGGGGACATCTCTGGGGCCAACGTCCTGACTTTC. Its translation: CASRKRTGDISGANVLTF.

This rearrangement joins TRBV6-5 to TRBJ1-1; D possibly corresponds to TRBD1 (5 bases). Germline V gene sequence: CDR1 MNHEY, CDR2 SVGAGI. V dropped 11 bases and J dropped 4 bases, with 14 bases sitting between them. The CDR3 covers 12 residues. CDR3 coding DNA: TGTGCCCGGACGGGGCCGAGCACTGAAGCTTTCTTT. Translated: CARTGPSTEAFF.

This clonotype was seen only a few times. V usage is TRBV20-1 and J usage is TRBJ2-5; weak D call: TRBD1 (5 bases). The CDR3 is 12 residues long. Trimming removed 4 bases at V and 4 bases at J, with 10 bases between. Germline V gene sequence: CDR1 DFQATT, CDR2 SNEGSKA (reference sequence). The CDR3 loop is CSAKVRVETQYF. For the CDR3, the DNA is TGCAGTGCTAAAGTCAGGGTAGAGACCCAGTACTTC.

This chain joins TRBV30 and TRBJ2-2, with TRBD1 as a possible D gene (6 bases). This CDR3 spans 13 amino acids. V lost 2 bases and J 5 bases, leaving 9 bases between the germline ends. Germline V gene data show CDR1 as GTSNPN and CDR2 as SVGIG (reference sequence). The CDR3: CAWSYTGTGELFF. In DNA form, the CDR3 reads TGTGCCTGGAGTTATACAGGGACCGGGGAGCTGTTTTTT.

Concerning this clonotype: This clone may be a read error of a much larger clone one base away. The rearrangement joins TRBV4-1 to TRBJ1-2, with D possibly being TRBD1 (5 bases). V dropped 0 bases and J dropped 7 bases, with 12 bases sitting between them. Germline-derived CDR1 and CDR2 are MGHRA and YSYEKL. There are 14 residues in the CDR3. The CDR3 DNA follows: TGCGCCAGCAGCCAAGAAGGACGGGGCGGTGGCTACACCTTC. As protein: CASSQEGRGGGYTF.

Here the CDR3 reads CSALERRGGTEAFF. CDR3 coding DNA: TGCAGTGCTTTAGAGAGGCGTGGGGGCACTGAAGCTTTCTTT. V is TRBV20-1 and J is TRBJ1-1; a weak D match, TRBD1 (5 bases). Trimming shortened V by 5 bases and J by 4 bases, and 17 bases separated the two germline ends. This CDR3 spans 14 amino acids. Germline CDR1 reads DFQATT; CDR2 reads SNEGSKA (reference sequence).

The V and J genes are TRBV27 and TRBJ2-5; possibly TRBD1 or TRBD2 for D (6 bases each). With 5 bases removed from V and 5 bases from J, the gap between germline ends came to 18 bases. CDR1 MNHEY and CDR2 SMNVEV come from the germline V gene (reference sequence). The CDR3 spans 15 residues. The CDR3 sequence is CASSDRRDLRETQYF. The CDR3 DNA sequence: TGTGCCAGCAGTGACAGGCGGGACTTAAGGGAGACCCAGTACTTC.

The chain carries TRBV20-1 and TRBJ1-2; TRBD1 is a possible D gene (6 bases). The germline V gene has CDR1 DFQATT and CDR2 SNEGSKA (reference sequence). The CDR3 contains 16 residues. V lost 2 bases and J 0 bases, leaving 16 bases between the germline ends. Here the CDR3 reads CSARQAGAGTNYGYTF. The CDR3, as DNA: TGCAGTGCTAGACAGGCAGGGGCTGGGACTAACTATGGCTACACCTTC.

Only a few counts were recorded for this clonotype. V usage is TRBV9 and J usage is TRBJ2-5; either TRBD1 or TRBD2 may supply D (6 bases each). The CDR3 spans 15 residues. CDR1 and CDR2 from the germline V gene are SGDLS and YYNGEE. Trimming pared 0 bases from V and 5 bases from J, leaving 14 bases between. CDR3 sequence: CASSVEPGAEETQYF. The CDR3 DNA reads TGTGCCAGCAGCGTAGAGCCGGGGGCAGAGGAGACCCAGTACTTC. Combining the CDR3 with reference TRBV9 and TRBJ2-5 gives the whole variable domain DSGVTQTPKHLITATGQRVTLRCSPRSGDLSVYWYQQSLDQGLQFLIQYYNGEERAKGNILERFSAQQFPDLHSELNLSSLELGDSALYFCASSVEPGAEETQYFGPGTRLLVL.

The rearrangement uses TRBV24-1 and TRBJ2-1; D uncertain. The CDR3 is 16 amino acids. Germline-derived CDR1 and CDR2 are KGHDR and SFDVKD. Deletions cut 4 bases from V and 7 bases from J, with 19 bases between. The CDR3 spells CATSDRLKGMGNEQFF. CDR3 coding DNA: TGTGCCACCAGTGACCGACTTAAGGGCATGGGGAATGAGCAGTTCTTC.

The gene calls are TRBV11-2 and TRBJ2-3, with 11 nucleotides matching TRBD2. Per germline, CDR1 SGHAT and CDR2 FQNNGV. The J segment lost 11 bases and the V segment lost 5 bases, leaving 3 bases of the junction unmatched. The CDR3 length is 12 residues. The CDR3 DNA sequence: TGTGCCAGCAGCCCCGGGACTAGCGGGCAGTATTTT. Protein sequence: CASSPGTSGQYF.

Here the CDR3 reads CASSLDGTVSSYEQYF. CDR3 sequence (DNA): TGTGCCAGCAGCTTAGACGGGACAGTTTCTTCCTACGAGCAGTACTTC. The rearrangement links TRBV7-2 to TRBJ2-7; 7 nucleotides agree with TRBD1. Germline V gene data show CDR1 as SGHTA and CDR2 as FQGNSA. The J segment lost 1 base and the V segment lost 1 base, leaving 7 bases of the junction unmatched. CDR3 length: 16 residues.

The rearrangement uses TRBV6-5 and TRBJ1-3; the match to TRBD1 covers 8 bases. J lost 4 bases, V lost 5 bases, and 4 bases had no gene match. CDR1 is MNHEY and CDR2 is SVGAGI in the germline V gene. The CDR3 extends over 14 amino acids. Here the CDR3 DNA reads TGTGCCAGCAGTCCGGACAGGGTCGGAAACACCATATATTTT. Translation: CASSPDRVGNTIYF.

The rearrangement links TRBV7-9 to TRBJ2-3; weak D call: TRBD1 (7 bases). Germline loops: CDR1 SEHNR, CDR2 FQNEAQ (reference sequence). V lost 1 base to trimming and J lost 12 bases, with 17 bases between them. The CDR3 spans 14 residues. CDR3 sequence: CASSLGGGTVQQYF. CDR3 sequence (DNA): TGTGCCAGCAGCTTAGGAGGAGGGACAGTTCAACAGTATTTT.